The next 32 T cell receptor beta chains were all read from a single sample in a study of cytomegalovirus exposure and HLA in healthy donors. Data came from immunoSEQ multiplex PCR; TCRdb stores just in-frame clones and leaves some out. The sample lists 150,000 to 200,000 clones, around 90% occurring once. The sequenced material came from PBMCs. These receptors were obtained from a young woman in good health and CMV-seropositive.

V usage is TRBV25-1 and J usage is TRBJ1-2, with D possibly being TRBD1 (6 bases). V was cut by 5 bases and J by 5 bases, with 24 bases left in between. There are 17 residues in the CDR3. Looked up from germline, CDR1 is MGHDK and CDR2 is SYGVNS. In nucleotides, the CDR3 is TGTGCCAGCAGTCCCCTAACCGCGGACAGAAACTCGTATGGCTACACCTTC. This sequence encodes CASSPLTADRNSYGYTF.

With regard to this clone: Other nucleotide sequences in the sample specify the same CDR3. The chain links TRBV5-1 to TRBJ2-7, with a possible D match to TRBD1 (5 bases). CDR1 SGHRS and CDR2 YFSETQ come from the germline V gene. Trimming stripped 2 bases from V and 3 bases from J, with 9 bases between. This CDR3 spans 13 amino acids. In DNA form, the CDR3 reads TGCGCCAGCAGCTTTACAGGCAGCTACGAGCAGTACTTC. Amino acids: CASSFTGSYEQYF.

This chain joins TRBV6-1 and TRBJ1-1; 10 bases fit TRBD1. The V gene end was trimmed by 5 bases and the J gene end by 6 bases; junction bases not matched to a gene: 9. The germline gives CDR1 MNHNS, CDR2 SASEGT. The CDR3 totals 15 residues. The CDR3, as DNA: TGTGCCAGCAGTTCCAGGACAGGGGGAGTGGCTGAAGCTTTCTTT. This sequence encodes CASSSRTGGVAEAFF.

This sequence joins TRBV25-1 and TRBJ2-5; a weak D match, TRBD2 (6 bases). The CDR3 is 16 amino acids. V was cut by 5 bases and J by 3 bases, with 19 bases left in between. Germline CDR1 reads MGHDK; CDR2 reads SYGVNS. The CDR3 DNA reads TGTGCCAGCAGTCCTCCGACCGGGACTTCAAAAGAGACCCAGTACTTC. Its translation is CASSPPTGTSKETQYF.

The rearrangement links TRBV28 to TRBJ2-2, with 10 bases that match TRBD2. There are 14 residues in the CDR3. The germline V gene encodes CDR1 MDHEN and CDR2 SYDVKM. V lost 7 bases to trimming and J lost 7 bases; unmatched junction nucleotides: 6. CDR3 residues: CASIRLAGVGELFF. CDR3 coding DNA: TGTGCCAGCATCCGGCTAGCGGGAGTCGGGGAGCTGTTTTTT. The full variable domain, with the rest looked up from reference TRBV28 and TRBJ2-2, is DVKVTQSSRYLVKRTGEKVFLECVQDMDHENMFWYRQDPGLGLRLIYFSYDVKMKEKGDIPEGYSVSREKKERFSLILESASTNQTSMYLCASIRLAGVGELFFGEGSRLTVL.

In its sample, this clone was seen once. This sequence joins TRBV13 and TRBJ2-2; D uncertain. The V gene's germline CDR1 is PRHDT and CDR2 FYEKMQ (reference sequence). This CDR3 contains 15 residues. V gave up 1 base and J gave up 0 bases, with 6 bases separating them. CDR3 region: CASSLEATNTGELFF. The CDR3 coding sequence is TGTGCCAGCAGCTTAGAAGCAACGAACACCGGGGAGCTGTTTTTT.

CDR3 coding DNA: TGTGCCAGTGGAACTAGCGTCTCCTACGAGCAGTACTTC. This translates into CASGTSVSYEQYF. This chain connects TRBV19 to TRBJ2-7, with 7 bases that match TRBD2. The germline V gene encodes CDR1 LNHDA and CDR2 SQIVND (reference sequence). Trimming cost V 8 bases and J 0 bases; bases outside gene matches: 4. The CDR3 sequence is 13 residues long.

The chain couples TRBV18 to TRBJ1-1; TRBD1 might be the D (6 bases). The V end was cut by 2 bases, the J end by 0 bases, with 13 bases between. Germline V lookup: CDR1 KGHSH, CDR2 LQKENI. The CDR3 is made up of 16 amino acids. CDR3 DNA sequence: TGTGCCAGCTCACCAAGGGGGGGACATATGAACACTGAAGCTTTCTTT. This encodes CASSPRGGHMNTEAFF.

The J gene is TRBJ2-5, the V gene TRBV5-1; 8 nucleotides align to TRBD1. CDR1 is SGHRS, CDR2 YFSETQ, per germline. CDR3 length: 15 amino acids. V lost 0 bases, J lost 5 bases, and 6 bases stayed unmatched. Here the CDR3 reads CASSLGQGARETQYF. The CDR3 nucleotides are TGCGCCAGCAGCTTGGGTCAGGGGGCGCGGGAGACCCAGTACTTC.

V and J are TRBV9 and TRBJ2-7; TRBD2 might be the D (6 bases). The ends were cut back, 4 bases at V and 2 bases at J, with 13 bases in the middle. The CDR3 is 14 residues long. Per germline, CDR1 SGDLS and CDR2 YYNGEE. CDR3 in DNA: TGTGCCAGCAGCCCCTTCCGGGAGCCCTACGAGCAGTACTTC. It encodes CASSPFREPYEQYF.

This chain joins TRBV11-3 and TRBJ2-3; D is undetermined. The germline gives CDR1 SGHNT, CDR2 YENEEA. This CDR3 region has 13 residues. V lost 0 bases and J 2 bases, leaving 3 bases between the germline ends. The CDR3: CASSLDHTDTQYF. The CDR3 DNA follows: TGTGCCAGCAGCTTAGATCACACAGATACGCAGTATTTT.

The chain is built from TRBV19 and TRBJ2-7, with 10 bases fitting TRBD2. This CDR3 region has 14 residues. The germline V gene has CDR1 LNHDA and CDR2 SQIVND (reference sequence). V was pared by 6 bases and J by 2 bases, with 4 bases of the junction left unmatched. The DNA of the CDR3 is TGTGCCAGTAGCGGGACTAGCGACCCCTACGAGCAGTACTTC. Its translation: CASSGTSDPYEQYF. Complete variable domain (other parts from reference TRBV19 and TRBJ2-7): DGGITQSPKYLFRKEGQNVTLSCEQNLNHDAMYWYRQDPGQGLRLIYYSQIVNDFQKGDIAEGYSVSREKKESFPLTVTSAQKNPTAFYLCASSGTSDPYEQYFGPGTRLTVT.

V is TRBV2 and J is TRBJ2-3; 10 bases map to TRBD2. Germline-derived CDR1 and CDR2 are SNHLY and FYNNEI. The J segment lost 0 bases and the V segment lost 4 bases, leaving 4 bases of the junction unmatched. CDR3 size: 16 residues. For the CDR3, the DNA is TGTGCCAGCAGTGGCGGACTAGCGGCTAGCACAGATACGCAGTATTTT. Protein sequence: CASSGGLAASTDTQYF.

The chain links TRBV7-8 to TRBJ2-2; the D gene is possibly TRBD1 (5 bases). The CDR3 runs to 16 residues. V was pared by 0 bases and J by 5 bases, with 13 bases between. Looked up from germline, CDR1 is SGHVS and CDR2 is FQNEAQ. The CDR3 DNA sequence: TGTGCCAGCAGCTTAGCGGAAGGGGAAGGGACCGGGGAGCTGTTTTTT. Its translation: CASSLAEGEGTGELFF.

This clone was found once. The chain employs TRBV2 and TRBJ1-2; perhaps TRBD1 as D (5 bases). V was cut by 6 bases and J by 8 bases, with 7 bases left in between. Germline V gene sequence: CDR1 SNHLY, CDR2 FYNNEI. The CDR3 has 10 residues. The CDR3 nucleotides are TGTGCCAGCAGGGGGCAAGGCTACACCTTC. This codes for CASRGQGYTF.

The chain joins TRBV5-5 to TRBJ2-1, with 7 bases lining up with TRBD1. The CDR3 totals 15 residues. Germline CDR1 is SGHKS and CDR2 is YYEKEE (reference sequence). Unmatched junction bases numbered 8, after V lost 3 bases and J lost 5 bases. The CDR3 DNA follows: TGTGCCAGCAGCTCCGCCGGGACAGTAGACAATGAGCAGTTCTTC. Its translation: CASSSAGTVDNEQFF.

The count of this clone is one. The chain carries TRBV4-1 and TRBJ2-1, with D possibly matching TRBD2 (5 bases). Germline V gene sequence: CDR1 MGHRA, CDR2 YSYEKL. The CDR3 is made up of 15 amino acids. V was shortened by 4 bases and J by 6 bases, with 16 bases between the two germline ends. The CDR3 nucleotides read TGCGCCAGCAGCCCGGAATTTCGGGGATCCAATGAGCAGTTCTTC. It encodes CASSPEFRGSNEQFF.

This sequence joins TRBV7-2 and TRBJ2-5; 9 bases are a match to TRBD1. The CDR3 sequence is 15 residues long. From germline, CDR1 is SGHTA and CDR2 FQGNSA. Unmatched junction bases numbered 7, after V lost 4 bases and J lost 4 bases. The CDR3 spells CASSSAGQGGETQYF. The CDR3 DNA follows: TGTGCCAGCAGCTCTGCGGGACAGGGAGGAGAGACCCAGTACTTC.

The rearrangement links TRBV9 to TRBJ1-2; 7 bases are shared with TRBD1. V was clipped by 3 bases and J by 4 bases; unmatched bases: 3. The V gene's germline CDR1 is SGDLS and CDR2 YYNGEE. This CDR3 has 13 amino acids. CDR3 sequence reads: CASSATGVYGYTF. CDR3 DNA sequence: TGTGCCAGCAGCGCCACAGGGGTCTATGGCTACACCTTC.

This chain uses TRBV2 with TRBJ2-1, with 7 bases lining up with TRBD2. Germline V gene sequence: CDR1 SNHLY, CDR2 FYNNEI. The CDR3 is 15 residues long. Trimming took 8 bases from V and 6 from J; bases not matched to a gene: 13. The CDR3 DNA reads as TGTGCCAGCTCGGCCGGACGGGAGGACGGCAATGAGCAGTTCTTC. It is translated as CASSAGREDGNEQFF.

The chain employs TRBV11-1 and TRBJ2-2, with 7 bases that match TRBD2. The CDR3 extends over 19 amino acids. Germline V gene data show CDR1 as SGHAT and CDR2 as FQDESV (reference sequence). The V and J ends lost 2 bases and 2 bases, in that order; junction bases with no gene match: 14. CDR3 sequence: CASSLMVWGGSPNTGELFF. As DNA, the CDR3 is TGTGCCAGCAGCTTAATGGTATGGGGAGGGAGCCCCAACACCGGGGAGCTGTTTTTT.

In DNA form, the CDR3 reads TGTGCCAGCAGCAGCCCACGCACAGATACGCAGTATTTT. Encoded protein: CASSSPRTDTQYF. J is TRBJ2-3 and V is TRBV4-2, with D hard to call. V was clipped by 5 bases and J by 1 base, with 7 bases between them. The CDR3 consists of 13 residues. In germline, CDR1 is LGHNA, CDR2 YNFKEQ.

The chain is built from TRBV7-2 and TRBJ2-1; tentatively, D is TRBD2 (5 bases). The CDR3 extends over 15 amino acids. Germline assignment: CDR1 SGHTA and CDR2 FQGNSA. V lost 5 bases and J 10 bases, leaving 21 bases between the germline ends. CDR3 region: CASSAQRADTREQFF. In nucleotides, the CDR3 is TGTGCCAGCAGCGCCCAGAGGGCGGATACTCGGGAGCAGTTCTTC.

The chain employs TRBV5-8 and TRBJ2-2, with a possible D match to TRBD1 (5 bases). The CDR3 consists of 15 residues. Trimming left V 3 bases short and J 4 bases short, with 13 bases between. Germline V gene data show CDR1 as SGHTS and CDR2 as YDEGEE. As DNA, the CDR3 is TGTGCCAGCAGCTGGGGTGGCAGGGCCACCGGGGAGCTGTTTTTT. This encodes CASSWGGRATGELFF.

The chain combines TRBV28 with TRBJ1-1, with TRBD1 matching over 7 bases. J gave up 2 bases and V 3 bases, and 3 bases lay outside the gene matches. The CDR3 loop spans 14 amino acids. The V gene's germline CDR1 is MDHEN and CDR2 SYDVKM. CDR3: CASSLAGGNTEAFF. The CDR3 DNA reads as TGTGCCAGCAGTTTGGCAGGGGGTAACACTGAAGCTTTCTTT.

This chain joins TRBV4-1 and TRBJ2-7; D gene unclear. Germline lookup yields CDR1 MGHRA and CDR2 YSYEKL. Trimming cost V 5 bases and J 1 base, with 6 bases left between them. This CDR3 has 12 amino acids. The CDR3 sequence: CASSSDSYEQYF. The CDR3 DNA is TGCGCCAGCAGCTCAGATTCCTACGAGCAGTACTTC.

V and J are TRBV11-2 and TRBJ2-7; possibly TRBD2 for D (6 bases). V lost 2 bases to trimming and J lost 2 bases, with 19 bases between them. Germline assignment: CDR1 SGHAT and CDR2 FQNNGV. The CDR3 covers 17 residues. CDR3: CASSLMAGPLNPYEQYF. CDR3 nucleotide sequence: TGTGCCAGCAGCTTAATGGCGGGGCCCCTCAATCCCTACGAGCAGTACTTC.

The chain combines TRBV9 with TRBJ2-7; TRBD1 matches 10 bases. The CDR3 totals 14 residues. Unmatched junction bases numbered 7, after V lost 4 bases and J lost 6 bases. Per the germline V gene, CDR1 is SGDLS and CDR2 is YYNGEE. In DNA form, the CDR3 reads TGTGCCAGCAGCACCGGGACAGGGGTGGGCGAGCAGTACTTC. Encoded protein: CASSTGTGVGEQYF.

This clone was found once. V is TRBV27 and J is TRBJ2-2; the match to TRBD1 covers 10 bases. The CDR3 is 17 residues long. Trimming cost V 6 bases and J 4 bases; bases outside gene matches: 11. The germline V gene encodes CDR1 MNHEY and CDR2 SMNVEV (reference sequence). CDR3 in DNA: TGTGCCAGCAGCTCCCCTGACAGGGGGCGCGTCACCGGGGAGCTGTTTTTT. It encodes CASSSPDRGRVTGELFF.

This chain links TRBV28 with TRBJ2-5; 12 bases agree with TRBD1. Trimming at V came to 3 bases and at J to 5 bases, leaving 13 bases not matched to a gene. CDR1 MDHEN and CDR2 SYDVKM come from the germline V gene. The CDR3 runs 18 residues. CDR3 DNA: TGTGCCAGCAGTTTTGGGATCGGGGGACAGGGGGCTCGGGAGACCCAGTACTTC. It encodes CASSFGIGGQGARETQYF.

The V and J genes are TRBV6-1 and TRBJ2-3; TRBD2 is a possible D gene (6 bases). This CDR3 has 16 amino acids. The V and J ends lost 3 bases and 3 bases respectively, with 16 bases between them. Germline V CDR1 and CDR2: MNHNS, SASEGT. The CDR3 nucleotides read TGTGCCAGCAGTGATGGCTGGGCGGGGATAACAGATACGCAGTATTTT. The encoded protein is CASSDGWAGITDTQYF.

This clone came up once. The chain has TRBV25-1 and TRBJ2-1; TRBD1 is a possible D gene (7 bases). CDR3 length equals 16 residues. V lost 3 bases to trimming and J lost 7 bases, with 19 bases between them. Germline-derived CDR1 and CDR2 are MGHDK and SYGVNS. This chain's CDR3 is CASSDRRGPSGNEQFF. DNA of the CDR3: TGTGCCAGCAGTGACCGTAGGGGGCCGAGCGGGAATGAGCAGTTCTTC.